A single sample is the source of the 20 T cell receptor beta chains below, sequenced in a study of blood T cell repertoires in COVID-19. Clones were read by immunoSEQ multiplex PCR, and TCRdb kept only the in-frame ones, dropping some. The data hold some 140,000 clones, with 75% to 80% observed a single time. Sample: peripheral blood. Receptors were obtained from a man at least 80 years old with acute or convalescent COVID-19.

The V call is TRBV28, the J call TRBJ1-4; D not resolved. CDR3 length equals 14 residues. Germline lookup yields CDR1 MDHEN and CDR2 SYDVKM. Between the trimmed V and J ends, which lost 3 bases and 4 bases, there was a span of 9 bases. Here the CDR3 reads CASSLSGVNEKLFF. CDR3 nucleotide sequence: TGTGCCAGCAGTTTGTCCGGTGTTAATGAAAAACTGTTTTTT.

This clone was picked up a small number of times. This rearrangement joins TRBV11-2 to TRBJ1-5; D uncertain. Germline V gives CDR1 SGHAT, CDR2 FQNNGV. The CDR3 has 13 residues. V was shortened by 1 base and J by 5 bases, with 6 bases between the two germline ends. CDR3 protein: CASSLGLDQPQHF. CDR3 in DNA: TGTGCCAGCAGCTTAGGACTGGATCAGCCCCAGCATTTT.

The V and J genes are TRBV6-5 and TRBJ2-7; 10 bases agree with TRBD2. The CDR3 spans 15 residues. Unmatched junction bases numbered 2, after V lost 0 bases and J lost 3 bases. The germline V gene encodes CDR1 MNHEY and CDR2 SVGAGI. The CDR3 nucleotides read TGTGCCAGCAGTTACTCGGCTAGCGGGGGCTACGAGCAGTACTTC. Translated, it gives CASSYSASGGYEQYF.

In its sample, this clone was seen a few times. The chain links TRBV30 to TRBJ2-7; TRBD1 matches 10 bases. Losses at the gene ends were 3 bases for V and 4 bases for J; bases not matched to a gene: 6. The CDR3 runs 14 residues. Per the germline V gene, CDR1 is GTSNPN and CDR2 is SVGIG (reference sequence). Here the CDR3 reads CAWRTGQGRYEQYF. CDR3 sequence (DNA): TGTGCCTGGAGGACGGGACAGGGGAGGTACGAGCAGTACTTC.

The chain couples TRBV10-2 to TRBJ2-1; D is ambiguous. The CDR3 is 13 amino acids. In germline, CDR1 is WSHSY, CDR2 SAAADI. Trimming cost V 3 bases and J 5 bases, with 8 bases left between them. CDR3 amino acids: CASSDPRNNEQFF. The CDR3 nucleotides read TGCGCCAGCAGTGATCCTAGAAACAATGAGCAGTTCTTC.

V is TRBV25-1 and J is TRBJ1-1, with TRBD1 matching 10 bases. This CDR3 comprises 16 residues. Trimming took 4 bases from V and 1 from J; bases not matched to a gene: 6. Germline V gene sequence: CDR1 MGHDK, CDR2 SYGVNS. The CDR3: CASSVLRTGGNTEAFF. CDR3 sequence (DNA): TGTGCCAGCAGTGTACTTCGGACAGGGGGGAACACTGAAGCTTTCTTT.

The rearrangement uses TRBV16 and TRBJ1-2; 8 nucleotides align to TRBD1. Germline values: CDR1 KGHSY, CDR2 FQNENV. V shed 4 bases and J 8 bases; nucleotides not matched to a gene: 6. The CDR3 extends over 13 amino acids. CDR3 sequence reads: CASSPTTGVGYTF. DNA for the CDR3: TGTGCCAGCAGCCCAACGACAGGGGTCGGCTACACCTTC.

The chain has TRBV7-2 and TRBJ1-2; 8 bases are shared with TRBD1. In germline, CDR1 is SGHTA, CDR2 FQGNSA. The CDR3 totals 13 residues. V lost 6 bases to trimming and J lost 5 bases; unmatched junction nucleotides: 5. The CDR3 bases are TGTGCCAGCAGATTGACAGGGGAATATGGCTACACCTTC. It yields the protein CASRLTGEYGYTF.

The V and J genes are TRBV5-1 and TRBJ1-2; D gene uncertain. V shed 0 bases and J shed 6 bases, with 9 bases lying between them. The germline V gene has CDR1 SGHRS and CDR2 YFSETQ. There are 13 residues in the CDR3. The CDR3 loop is CASSLGPSNGYTF. The CDR3 DNA reads TGCGCCAGCAGCTTGGGGCCCAGTAATGGCTACACCTTC. The full variable domain, with the rest looked up from reference TRBV5-1 and TRBJ1-2, is KAGVTQTPRYLIKTRGQQVTLSCSPISGHRSVSWYQQTPGQGLQFLFEYFSETQRNKGNFPGRFSGRQFSNSRSEMNVSTLELGDSALYLCASSLGPSNGYTFGSGTRLTVV.

The V and J genes are TRBV20-1 and TRBJ2-2; perhaps TRBD1 as D (8 bases). From germline, CDR1 is DFQATT and CDR2 SNEGSKA (reference sequence). V lost 3 bases and J 5 bases, leaving 31 bases between the germline ends. This CDR3 is built from 20 residues. The DNA of the CDR3 is TGCAGTGCTAGTCAAACGGGACAGGCGGGAGAGCACGCGAGTACCGGGGAGCTGTTTTTT. Protein: CSASQTGQAGEHASTGELFF.

CDR3 nucleotide sequence: TGCAGCGTCCCAAGGAGGGGTGGCGGGGAGCTGTTTTTT. Residues: CSVPRRGGGELFF. The V call is TRBV29-1, the J call TRBJ2-2; D might be TRBD2 (6 bases). In germline, CDR1 is SQVTM, CDR2 ANQGSEA. The CDR3 length is 13 residues. Trimming pared 6 bases from V and 7 bases from J, leaving 15 bases between.

The DNA for the CDR3 is TGTGCCAGCAGCCCGGGAGGACTTAGGAACACTGAAGCTTTCTTT. Residues: CASSPGGLRNTEAFF. This chain connects TRBV11-1 to TRBJ1-1, with D uncertain. Germline CDR1 is SGHAT and CDR2 is FQDESV (reference sequence). This CDR3 contains 15 residues. Trimming removed 5 bases at V and 1 base at J, with 14 bases between.

V gene TRBV9 combines with J gene TRBJ2-3; D gene unclear. Germline V gene lookup returns CDR1 SGDLS and CDR2 YYNGEE. The V end was cut by 7 bases, the J end by 5 bases, with 8 bases between. The CDR3 has 11 residues. The CDR3 loop is CASRTGDTQYF. The CDR3 DNA is TGTGCCAGCCGCACGGGAGATACGCAGTATTTT.

The chain joins TRBV18 to TRBJ2-5; no clear D gene. The germline V gene has CDR1 KGHSH and CDR2 LQKENI. Trimming removed 6 bases from V and 4 bases from J, with 9 bases in between. This CDR3 comprises 12 residues. CDR3 sequence reads: CASSDTRETQYF. The CDR3 nucleotides read TGTGCCAGCTCTGACACCAGAGAGACCCAGTACTTC. Full variable domain (remainder filled in from reference TRBV18 and TRBJ2-5): NAGVMQNPRHLVRRRGQEARLRCSPMKGHSHVYWYRQLPEEGLKFMVYLQKENIIDESGMPKERFSAEFPKEGPSILRIQQVVRGDSAAYFCASSDTRETQYFGPGTRLLVL.

The chain carries TRBV7-8 and TRBJ1-6, with 9 nucleotides matching TRBD1. Germline V gene sequence: CDR1 SGHVS, CDR2 FQNEAQ. Trimming cost V 3 bases and J 6 bases; bases outside gene matches: 6. The CDR3 has 16 amino acids. The CDR3 coding sequence is TGTGCCAGCAGCTTTCCCGGGACAGGGTCTAATTCACCCCTCCACTTT. Translation: CASSFPGTGSNSPLHF. The complete variable domain, with remaining parts taken from reference TRBV7-8 and TRBJ1-6, reads GAGVSQSPRYKVAKRGQDVALRCDPISGHVSLFWYQQALGQGPEFLTYFQNEAQLDKSGLPSDRFFAERPEGSVSTLKIQRTQQEDSAVYLCASSFPGTGSNSPLHFGNGTRLTVT.

This clone has only a few counts. This chain connects TRBV5-1 to TRBJ2-5, with 7 bases matching TRBD1. The CDR3 is 15 residues long. Per germline, CDR1 SGHRS and CDR2 YFSETQ. Losses at the gene ends were 0 bases for V and 5 bases for J; bases not matched to a gene: 7. As DNA, the CDR3 is TGCGCCAGCAGCTTGGAACCACAGGGGCGGGAGACCCAGTACTTC. Translating gives CASSLEPQGRETQYF.

The gene calls are TRBV19 and TRBJ1-4, with 9 positions matching TRBD1. V trimming: 8 bases; J trimming: 7 bases; junction bases outside the gene matches: 5. Germline V gene lookup returns CDR1 LNHDA and CDR2 SQIVND (reference sequence). CDR3 length equals 13 residues. Here the CDR3 DNA reads TGTGCCAGTGAACAGGGGGCTAGTGAAAAACTGTTTTTT. Protein sequence: CASEQGASEKLFF.

The rearrangement joins TRBV6-6 to TRBJ1-5, with D tentatively TRBD1 (6 bases). The germline CDR1 and CDR2 sequences are MNHNY and SVGAGI (reference sequence). Trimming cost V 0 bases and J 0 bases, with 9 bases left between them. CDR3 length: 16 amino acids. CDR3 bases: TGTGCCAGCAGTTACTCGAGGGGGAGTAGCAATCAGCCCCAGCATTTT. Translated: CASSYSRGSSNQPQHF.

The rearrangement links TRBV5-1 to TRBJ1-1, with D unclear. Germline V gene lookup returns CDR1 SGHRS and CDR2 YFSETQ. The CDR3 covers 15 residues. V shed 2 bases and J shed 5 bases, with 16 bases lying between them. In DNA, the CDR3 is TGCGCCAGCAGCTTTCTAAGCGTGGAGGCTACTGAAGCTTTCTTT. It is translated as CASSFLSVEATEAFF.

This clone has only one observation. The chain carries TRBV7-8 and TRBJ2-2; the D gene is possibly TRBD1 (5 bases). V lost 6 bases to trimming and J lost 1 base, with 9 bases between them. CDR3 length: 14 amino acids. From germline, CDR1 is SGHVS and CDR2 FQNEAQ. The CDR3 region is CASSSGQNTGELFF. The CDR3 DNA reads as TGTGCCAGCAGTAGTGGACAGAACACCGGGGAGCTGTTTTTT.